Below, 3 T cell receptor beta chains from the same sample are listed, as sequenced in a study of T cell responses to AZD1222 COVID-19 vaccine. Sequenced by immunoSEQ multiplex PCR; TCRdb stores in-frame clones only, minus some. The sample consists of more than 140,000 clones, about 91% of them appearing once. Material: peripheral blood, obtained on day 0 of AZD1222 vaccination. The receptor source for this set is an adult in good health.

The V call is TRBV28, the J call TRBJ1-5, with 10 bases that match TRBD1. Germline values: CDR1 MDHEN, CDR2 SYDVKM. This CDR3 is 15 amino acids long. Trimming removed 5 bases from V and 7 bases from J; junction bases left unmatched: 8. CDR3 protein: CASSVDRGPRQPQHF. The DNA of the CDR3 is TGTGCCAGCAGTGTAGACAGGGGGCCGAGGCAGCCCCAGCATTTT.

This chain connects TRBV5-5 to TRBJ2-5; 8 bases are a match to TRBD2. V shed 7 bases, J shed 1 base, and the junction held 9 bases outside the gene matches. Germline assignment: CDR1 SGHKS and CDR2 YYEKEE (reference sequence). The length of the CDR3 is 15 residues. CDR3 sequence: CASGDPGGTQETQYF. The CDR3, as DNA: TGTGCCAGCGGAGACCCGGGAGGGACCCAAGAGACCCAGTACTTC.

The J gene is TRBJ2-2, the V gene TRBV7-8; 7 nucleotides agree with TRBD2. CDR1 and CDR2 from the germline V gene are SGHVS and FQNEAQ. The V and J ends lost 8 bases and 6 bases, in that order; junction bases with no gene match: 3. The length of the CDR3 is 12 residues. CDR3 sequence reads: CASRGGSGELFF. The DNA for the CDR3 is TGTGCCAGCCGCGGGGGTTCCGGGGAGCTGTTTTTT.